This TCR beta chain was documented in a study of blood T cell repertoires in COVID-19. About the research overall: Collection of acute and convalescent COVID-19 samples took place in the United States, Italy and Spain. The cDNA or gDNA used as material had been derived from T cells, B-cell-depleted T cells, or PBMCs.

V lost 7 bases and J lost 6, with 16 bases in between. The CDR3 runs to 14 residues. Per the germline V gene, CDR1 is SGHRS and CDR2 is YFSETQ. Original data processing: Reference gene primer amplification in the assay estimated nucleated cell counts. The assay was immunoSEQ multiplex PCR, and TCRdb's table has in-frame clones only and misses some. V and J calls and clone size are copied from that table; D and trimming were computed from the DNA. The sample has under 150,000 clones, more than 70% seen once. Sequencing was carried out using peripheral blood. This chain connects TRBV5-1 to TRBJ2-2; weak D call: TRBD2 (7 bases). The clonotype comes from a human donor in a cohort sampled during active COVID-19. The CDR3 sequence is CASRYREGSGELFF. CDR3 in DNA: TGCGCCAGCCGCTACAGGGAGGGGTCCGGGGAGCTGTTTTTT.